The rows below give T cell receptor beta chains drawn from one sample of a study of cytomegalovirus exposure and HLA in healthy donors. Profiled with immunoSEQ multiplex PCR; TCRdb holds only in-frame clones, not every one. This sample has 100,000 to 150,000 clones, with 73% found just once. Specimen: PBMCs. Receptors were obtained from a man between 60 and 75 years old in good health and CMV-seropositive. The CDR3 runs from the conserved cysteine through the conserved F or W. The D gene is left open where the match is weak. Where a row states a size, it is once, few, many or the class of an expanded clone; other rows omit it.

TRBV7-9	many	TRBJ2-7	-	TGTGCCAGCAGCTCCTTAGGGGCCGCCGGGCACCTCTCCTACGAGCAGTACTTC	CASSSLGAAGHLSYEQYF
TRBV7-8	-	TRBJ1-2	TRBD1	TGTGCCAGCAGCGCAGGGGGCAGCTATGGCTACACCTTC	CASSAGGSYGYTF
TRBV29-1	-	TRBJ2-5	-	TGCAGCGTGGTCGACAGTTCGGAGACCCAGTACTTC	CSVVDSSETQYF
TRBV11-1	-	TRBJ2-5	TRBD1	TGTGCCAGCAGCTCCGGGACAGCGCCGCTCCCGTACTTC	CASSSGTAPLPYF
TRBV7-9	-	TRBJ1-6	TRBD1	TGTGCCAGCAGCGGAACAGGGGTATCACCCCTCCACTTT	CASSGTGVSPLHF
TRBV4-1	-	TRBJ1-2	TRBD1	TGCGCCAGCAGCCAGCCGGACAGGGCTGAAGTCTATGGCTACACCTTC	CASSQPDRAEVYGYTF
TRBV2	-	TRBJ2-3	-	TGTGCCAGCAGTGACGGCCCAGGAGATACGCAGTATTTT	CASSDGPGDTQYF
TRBV19	many	TRBJ1-1	-	TGTGCCAGCCGCAGTCGTCGTACTGAAGCTTTCTTT	CASRSRRTEAFF
TRBV7-2	-	TRBJ2-5	TRBD2	TGTGCCAGCAGCTTGACGGCGCGTAGCGGGGGGATCGGAGAGACCCAGTACTTC	CASSLTARSGGIGETQYF
TRBV4-1	-	TRBJ1-3	-	TGCGCCAGCAGCCAAGGTGGCGGGGATGGAAACACCATATATTTT	CASSQGGGDGNTIYF
TRBV11-2	-	TRBJ1-6	-	TGTGCCAGCAGGGATTGGCGTGACAGGATTGGATCACCCCTCCACTTT	CASRDWRDRIGSPLHF
TRBV5-4	-	TRBJ2-7	-	TGTGCCAGCAGCTCAATATCAGGGGACGAGCAGTACTTC	CASSSISGDEQYF
TRBV2	few	TRBJ2-2	-	TGTGCCAGCACCAAATCCGGGGAGCTGTTTTTT	CASTKSGELFF
TRBV7-9	-	TRBJ1-1	-	TGTGCCAGCAGCCCCCGGGTCGGAGAGAACACTGAAGCTTTCTTT	CASSPRVGENTEAFF
TRBV15	-	TRBJ2-7	-	TGTGCCACCAGCCAGGTCAGGGTTTCCTACGAGCAGTACTTC	CATSQVRVSYEQYF
TRBV5-1	-	TRBJ2-5	TRBD2	TGCGCCAGCAGCTGGGGGGAGGGCATCCTGGGCGAAGAGACCCAGTACTTC	CASSWGEGILGEETQYF
TRBV27	-	TRBJ1-5	-	TGTGCCAGCAGTTTAGGCGGCTACCAGCCCCAGCATTTT	CASSLGGYQPQHF
TRBV7-3	-	TRBJ2-2	TRBD1	TGTGCCAGCAGCTTATATGGACAGGGCGGCGGGGAGCTGTTTTTT	CASSLYGQGGGELFF
TRBV4-2	-	TRBJ2-3	TRBD2	TGTGCCAGCAGCCAAGATAGCGGGGGGACAGATACGCAGTATTTT	CASSQDSGGTDTQYF
TRBV10-3	-	TRBJ2-5	-	TGTGCCATCAGTGAGTCTGGCAGGCAAGAGACCCAGTACTTC	CAISESGRQETQYF
TRBV29-1	few	TRBJ2-1	TRBD2	TGCAGCGTTGGGGTTAGCGGGAACAATGAGCAGTTCTTC	CSVGVSGNNEQFF
TRBV2	-	TRBJ1-5	-	TGTGCCAGCAGTCGGACCGGGAGCATCAATCAGCCCCAGCATTTT	CASSRTGSINQPQHF
TRBV28	few	TRBJ2-7	-	TGTGCCAGCAGTTTCGTAGGACAGTCCTACGAGCAGTACTTC	CASSFVGQSYEQYF
TRBV5-1	-	TRBJ2-3	TRBD2	TGCGCCAGCAGCCAGGGACTAGCGGGGGCGATAGATACGCAGTATTTT	CASSQGLAGAIDTQYF
TRBV10-2	few	TRBJ1-3	TRBD1	TGCGCCAGCTCCGCCGGGACAGGGATAAAGGCTGGAAACACCATATATTTT	CASSAGTGIKAGNTIYF
TRBV10-1	-	TRBJ1-5	-	TGCGCCAGCAGTGAGTCGGGGGGAAATCAGCCCCAGCATTTT	CASSESGGNQPQHF
TRBV29-1	-	TRBJ2-7	-	TGCAGCGTTGTTGGACAGTTAACCTCCTACGAGCAGTACTTC	CSVVGQLTSYEQYF
TRBV5-4	-	TRBJ1-6	-	TGTGCCAGCAGCCCGACAGGCCTCTCCTATAATTCACCCCTCCACTTT	CASSPTGLSYNSPLHF
TRBV5-5	few	TRBJ1-3	-	TGTGCCAGCAGCTTGCGGGGGGGATCTGGCTCTGGAAACACCATATATTTT	CASSLRGGSGSGNTIYF
TRBV6-5	-	TRBJ2-5	TRBD1	TGTGCCAGCACCAAGGGACAGACAGAGACCCAGTACTTC	CASTKGQTETQYF
TRBV7-2	-	TRBJ1-2	-	TGTGCCAGCAGCTCCGGGTTGGGCTATGGCTACACCTTC	CASSSGLGYGYTF
TRBV25-1	-	TRBJ2-7	-	TGTGCCAGCAGTGAATGGGGCACAGGCTTTGGAACCTACGAGCAGTACTTC	CASSEWGTGFGTYEQYF
TRBV2	-	TRBJ2-5	TRBD1	TGTGCCAGCAGTAAATGGGACAGAAAAGAGACCCAGTACTTC	CASSKWDRKETQYF
TRBV5-8	-	TRBJ1-1	TRBD1	TGTGCCAGCAGCTGGGGACAGGGGACGGACACTGAAGCTTTCTTT	CASSWGQGTDTEAFF
TRBV7-2	-	TRBJ1-2	-	TGTGCCAGCAGCTTAGGCGGACAGCGAGCTAACTATGGCTACACCTTC	CASSLGGQRANYGYTF
TRBV5-5	few	TRBJ2-1	TRBD2	TGTGCCAGCAGCTTTAGCGGGGGGACCTACAATGAGCAGTTCTTC	CASSFSGGTYNEQFF
TRBV7-9	-	TRBJ1-2	-	TGTGCCAGCAGCCTAGAAAACTGGGGCTACACCTTC	CASSLENWGYTF
TRBV6-5	-	TRBJ1-1	-	TGTGCCAGCTCACAGGGAATGGTAGCTTTCTTT	CASSQGMVAFF
TRBV28	-	TRBJ2-5	-	TGTGCCAGCAGTGGGGGGGGGCTATTGGAGACCCAGTACTTC	CASSGGGLLETQYF
TRBV5-1	-	TRBJ2-7	-	TGCGCCAGCAGCTTGGAGCGGCTGGGAAGCTCCTACGAGCAGTACTTC	CASSLERLGSSYEQYF
TRBV27	-	TRBJ2-3	TRBD1	TGTGCCAGCAACCGGGACAGGGGGGGGAGTGATACGCAGTATTTT	CASNRDRGGSDTQYF